The clone carrying this T cell receptor (beta chain) was picked up many times. The antigen is unknown. iRepertoire HTBI primers and Arm-PCR of CDR3 regions built TCR beta libraries. Using its own MiXCR run on the multiplex PCR reads, TCRdb lists one record per CDR3 protein. The sample consists of about 530,000 distinct CDR3 sequences, around 16% of them appearing once. CDR1 is SNHLY, CDR2 FYNNEI, per germline. The V and J ends lost 1 base and 9 bases, in that order; junction bases with no gene match: 3. The CDR3 contains 14 residues. Documented time point: newly diagnosed GD, antithyroid drugs for less than 3 months. RNA from PBMCs was the source of the TCR library. The sample belongs to a study of regulatory T cells in long-lasting Graves disease. Whole-study findings and limits: The study found TRBV28, TRBJ1-2 and TRBJ2-5 favored in persistent disease. Public clonotype sharing was higher in persistent than newly diagnosed patients.

The sample was also reused in another study, on T cells in Graves' hyperthyroidism and ophthalmopathy. As reported in that work: Among thyroid clonotypes expanded above 0.001, most also appeared in blood.

This receptor was obtained from a woman aged 35-65 years with Graves disease. This chain connects TRBV2 to TRBJ1-6; TRBD1 matches at 7 bases. The sample consisted of peripheral blood mononuclear cells (PBMCs), taken at new diagnosis, from a patient treated with antithyroid drugs. CDR3: CASSEEGASSPLHF. The CDR3 nucleotides read TGTGCCAGCAGTGAAGAGGGGGCGAGTTCACCCCTCCACTTT.